The rows below give T cell receptor beta chains drawn from one sample of a study of shared clonotypes between healthy human individuals. Sequencing was performed with immunoSEQ multiplex PCR; in TCRdb, only in-frame clones are kept and a portion is missing. The table shows roughly 2.1 million clones, with 85% to 95% occurring only once. The sequenced sample was naive CD8+ T cells from PBMCs. These receptors originate from a man younger than 35 in good health. Some clones in this sample may be carry-over from other donors' samples. Both conserved end residues are part of each CDR3. The D gene is left open where the match is weak. Where a row states a size, it is once, few, many or the class of an expanded clone; other rows omit it.

d_gene: -
j_gene: TRBJ2-7
abundance: -
v_gene: TRBV14
CDR3aa: CASSPPQQRNEQYF
CDR3nt: TGTGCCAGCAGCCCCCCACAGCAAAGGAACGAGCAGTACTTC

d_gene: TRBD2
j_gene: TRBJ2-5
abundance: once
v_gene: TRBV11-3
CDR3aa: CANGVPGGPKETQYF
CDR3nt: TGTGCCAACGGGGTGCCGGGAGGGCCTAAAGAGACCCAGTACTTC

d_gene: TRBD2
j_gene: TRBJ2-4
abundance: -
v_gene: TRBV7-8
CDR3aa: CASSLFWRGNKNIQYF
CDR3nt: TGTGCCAGCAGCTTATTTTGGCGGGGGAATAAAAACATTCAGTACTTC

d_gene: TRBD1
j_gene: TRBJ1-1
abundance: -
v_gene: TRBV5-4
CDR3aa: CASSQDREGAFF
CDR3nt: TGTGCCAGCAGCCAGGACAGGGAGGGGGCTTTCTTT

d_gene: TRBD1
j_gene: TRBJ1-2
abundance: -
v_gene: TRBV29-1
CDR3aa: CSVSLGTGGYGYTF
CDR3nt: TGCAGCGTATCCCTAGGGACAGGGGGCTATGGCTACACCTTC

d_gene: TRBD1
j_gene: TRBJ2-7
abundance: few
v_gene: TRBV4-1
CDR3aa: CASSPWDSNYEQYF
CDR3nt: TGCGCCAGCAGCCCCTGGGACAGCAACTACGAGCAGTACTTC

d_gene: -
j_gene: TRBJ2-6
abundance: once
v_gene: TRBV5-4
CDR3aa: CASSLERPGANVLTF
CDR3nt: TGTGCCAGCAGCTTGGAAAGGCCTGGGGCCAACGTCCTGACTTTC

d_gene: -
j_gene: TRBJ1-5
abundance: -
v_gene: TRBV27
CDR3aa: CASSPSGIRQPQHF
CDR3nt: TGTGCCAGCAGTCCGTCAGGGATACGGCAGCCCCAGCATTTT

d_gene: -
j_gene: TRBJ1-2
abundance: -
v_gene: TRBV29-1
CDR3aa: CSVGLGGANYGYTF
CDR3nt: TGCAGCGTTGGATTGGGGGGAGCTAACTATGGCTACACCTTC

d_gene: -
j_gene: TRBJ2-5
abundance: -
v_gene: TRBV30
CDR3aa: CAQSGGSEETQYF
CDR3nt: TGTGCCCAGTCAGGGGGGAGCGAAGAGACCCAGTACTTC

d_gene: -
j_gene: TRBJ1-5
abundance: -
v_gene: TRBV5-6
CDR3aa: CASSATGTNQPQHF
CDR3nt: TGTGCCAGCAGCGCGACAGGAACGAATCAGCCCCAGCATTTT

d_gene: -
j_gene: TRBJ1-2
abundance: -
v_gene: TRBV6-5
CDR3aa: CASSTQGGYTF
CDR3nt: TGTGCCAGCAGTACCCAGGGAGGGTACACCTTC

d_gene: TRBD2
j_gene: TRBJ2-3
abundance: -
v_gene: TRBV11-2
CDR3aa: CASSLGGGRLTDTQYF
CDR3nt: TGTGCCAGCAGCTTAGGCGGCGGGAGATTGACAGATACGCAGTATTTT

d_gene: TRBD2
j_gene: TRBJ2-1
abundance: -
v_gene: TRBV2
CDR3aa: CASESGGLSYNEQFF
CDR3nt: TGTGCCAGCGAGAGCGGGGGGCTTTCGTACAATGAGCAGTTCTTC

d_gene: TRBD1
j_gene: TRBJ1-5
abundance: -
v_gene: TRBV15
CDR3aa: CATSEGQGGHKPQHF
CDR3nt: TGTGCCACCAGCGAAGGACAGGGTGGTCATAAGCCCCAGCATTTT

d_gene: TRBD1
j_gene: TRBJ2-1
abundance: -
v_gene: TRBV6-6
CDR3aa: CASSSPDRGDEQFF
CDR3nt: TGTGCCAGCAGTTCGCCGGACAGGGGTGATGAGCAGTTCTTC

d_gene: -
j_gene: TRBJ2-5
abundance: -
v_gene: TRBV29-1
CDR3aa: CSVETGYQETQYF
CDR3nt: TGCAGCGTTGAAACAGGGTATCAAGAGACCCAGTACTTC

d_gene: -
j_gene: TRBJ1-2
abundance: -
v_gene: TRBV9
CDR3aa: CASSGTTGSGGYTF
CDR3nt: TGTGCCAGCAGCGGAACCACAGGGTCTGGGGGCTACACCTTC

d_gene: TRBD2
j_gene: TRBJ2-7
abundance: -
v_gene: TRBV28
CDR3aa: CASSFETSHNEQYF
CDR3nt: TGTGCCAGCAGTTTCGAGACTAGCCACAACGAGCAGTACTTC

d_gene: -
j_gene: TRBJ2-4
abundance: -
v_gene: TRBV5-1
CDR3aa: CASSQAQKNIQYF
CDR3nt: TGCGCCAGCAGTCAGGCACAGAAAAACATTCAGTACTTC

d_gene: -
j_gene: TRBJ2-1
abundance: -
v_gene: TRBV4-2
CDR3aa: CASSWGNEQFF
CDR3nt: TGTGCCAGCAGTTGGGGGAATGAGCAGTTCTTC

d_gene: -
j_gene: TRBJ2-7
abundance: -
v_gene: TRBV4-1
CDR3aa: CASSLDSYEQYF
CDR3nt: TGCGCCAGCAGCCTTGACTCCTACGAGCAGTACTTC

d_gene: -
j_gene: TRBJ1-1
abundance: -
v_gene: TRBV19
CDR3aa: CASSIVTEAFF
CDR3nt: TGTGCCAGTAGTATAGTCACTGAAGCTTTCTTT

d_gene: -
j_gene: TRBJ2-1
abundance: -
v_gene: TRBV7-8
CDR3aa: CASSPLGEQFF
CDR3nt: TGTGCCAGCAGCCCTTTGGGGGAGCAGTTCTTC

d_gene: -
j_gene: TRBJ1-5
abundance: -
v_gene: TRBV30
CDR3aa: CAWRVGSGNQPQHF
CDR3nt: TGTGCCTGGAGGGTCGGGTCGGGAAATCAGCCCCAGCATTTT

d_gene: TRBD1
j_gene: TRBJ1-2
abundance: -
v_gene: TRBV7-9
CDR3aa: CASSLVQGPGGYTF
CDR3nt: TGTGCCAGCAGCTTAGTACAGGGGCCTGGGGGCTACACCTTC

d_gene: TRBD1
j_gene: TRBJ2-7
abundance: once
v_gene: TRBV6-1
CDR3aa: CASSEWGQGGTYEQYF
CDR3nt: TGTGCCAGCAGTGAATGGGGACAGGGTGGCACCTACGAGCAGTACTTC